Below, 29 T cell receptor beta chains from the same sample are listed, as sequenced in a study of T cell repertoires in cytomegalovirus infection (dated by TCRdb to about 2019). Sequencing instrument: Illumina HiSeq 1500. TCRdb redid the processing of the public reads, applying fastp at Q25 and MiXCR, and retained in-frame beta chains. Entries that share a CDR3 protein sequence are merged under the most common genes and DNA. The sample yields approximately 320,000 distinct CDR3 sequences; over 7.5% were counted once. The ten largest account for around 4.5% of the sample. Sequenced input: PBMCs. These receptors all stem from a human donor in good health (CMV status not recorded). Some clones in this sample may be carry-over from other donors' samples.

V and J are TRBV6-2 or TRBV6-3 and TRBJ2-2, with D perhaps TRBD1 (6 bases). Germline V lookup: CDR1 MNHEY, CDR2 SVGEGT. CDR3 length: 13 residues. Trimming pared 6 bases from V and 6 bases from J, leaving 11 bases between. CDR3 sequence (DNA): TGTGCCAGCAGGGGGGCCGGGTCCGGGGAGCTGTTTTTT. This encodes CASRGAGSGELFF.

This clonotype came up many times. The rearrangement uses TRBV7-9 and TRBJ2-5, with D perhaps TRBD1 or TRBD2 (5 bases each). CDR3 length: 14 residues. V lost 0 bases and J 5 bases, leaving 10 bases between the germline ends. Germline V lookup: CDR1 SEHNR, CDR2 FQNEAQ (reference sequence). This chain's CDR3 is CASSLATGLETQYF. The CDR3 region has the DNA TGTGCCAGCAGCTTAGCTACGGGGCTGGAGACCCAGTACTTC.

This clonotype has only a few counts. V usage is TRBV20-1 and J usage is TRBJ2-3; 9 bases line up with TRBD2. CDR3 length equals 16 residues. Germline trimming cut 3 bases from V and 0 bases from J; bases unmatched to any gene: 7. Per germline, CDR1 DFQATT and CDR2 SNEGSKA (reference sequence). The CDR3 loop is CSASTSGSYSTDTQYF. DNA of the CDR3: TGCAGTGCTAGTACTAGCGGGTCATACAGCACAGATACGCAGTATTTT.

This clonotype was detected a few times. The chain combines TRBV6-2 or TRBV6-3 with TRBJ2-6, with 14 bases that match TRBD2. The V gene end was trimmed by 5 bases and the J gene end by 3 bases; junction bases not matched to a gene: 9. The germline gives CDR1 MNHEY, CDR2 SVGEGT. The CDR3 loop spans 19 amino acids. The DNA of the CDR3 is TGTGCCAGCAGTCACGGGACTAGCGGGAGTGTTCGTGGGGCCAACGTCCTGACTTTC. This encodes CASSHGTSGSVRGANVLTF.

In this sample, this clonotype turned up many times. This sequence joins TRBV19 and TRBJ1-5; D perhaps matches TRBD1 (5 bases). The CDR3 runs to 17 residues. Per the germline V gene, CDR1 is LNHDA and CDR2 is SQIVND (reference sequence). V was pared by 6 bases and J by 1 base, with 19 bases between. Written as DNA, the CDR3 is TGTGCCAGTAGCCGCCCCGTCCAGGGCGGGAGCAATCAGCCCCAGCATTTT. Its translation: CASSRPVQGGSNQPQHF.

This clonotype was observed a few times. Being one base from a much bigger clone, this may be a read error. The chain couples TRBV7-3 to TRBJ2-3; D is uncertain. Germline CDR1 and CDR2: SGHTA and FQGTGA. CDR3 length: 13 amino acids. Trimming took off 3 bases at V and 1 base at J, with 5 bases between the two ends. CDR3 in amino acids: CASSFDRTDTQYF. The DNA of the CDR3 is TGTGCCAGCAGCTTCGACCGCACAGATACGCAGTATTTT.

This rearrangement joins TRBV7-9 to TRBJ2-3; no firm D call. Germline V gives CDR1 SEHNR, CDR2 FQNEAQ (reference sequence). Trimming took 3 bases from V and 0 from J, leaving 10 bases between them. This CDR3 has 15 amino acids. The CDR3 loop is CASSLGITSTDTQYF. CDR3 DNA: TGTGCCAGCAGCTTGGGCATCACTAGCACAGATACGCAGTATTTT.

About this clonotype itself: A read error may be the cause here, since a much bigger clone is one base away. The V gene is TRBV6-2 or TRBV6-3, the J gene TRBJ2-7; D is unclear. The germline V gene encodes CDR1 MNHEY and CDR2 SVGEGT. The CDR3 runs to 14 residues. V lost 2 bases to trimming and J lost 1 base, with 9 bases between them. This CDR3 reads CASSYRHRSYEQYF. The CDR3 coding sequence is TGTGCCAGCAGTTACCGGCACAGATCCTACGAGCAGTACTTC.

This clonotype was observed a few times. The chain links TRBV19 to TRBJ2-1, with 7 bases aligning to TRBD1. V lost 6 bases and J lost 12; bases outside the gene matches: 5. Per the germline V gene, CDR1 is LNHDA and CDR2 is SQIVND (reference sequence). The CDR3 spans 11 residues. CDR3 nucleotide sequence: TGTGCCAGTAGGGAGACAGGGTTGCAGTTCTTC. Protein sequence: CASRETGLQFF.

The genes are TRBV20-1 and TRBJ2-3, with D perhaps TRBD2 (6 bases). Trimming shortened V by 1 base and J by 11 bases, and 13 bases separated the two germline ends. The CDR3 runs to 12 residues. Germline CDR1 is DFQATT and CDR2 is SNEGSKA (reference sequence). This CDR3 reads CSARALAMGQYF. The CDR3 bases are TGCAGTGCTAGAGCTCTAGCGATGGGGCAGTATTTT.

This rearrangement joins TRBV12-3 or TRBV12-4 to TRBJ2-1, with 9 bases matching TRBD2. J lost 8 bases, V lost 4 bases, and 3 bases had no gene match. This CDR3 region has 13 residues. This CDR3 is CASSSLAGYEQFF. CDR3 DNA: TGTGCCAGCAGTTCCCTAGCGGGATATGAGCAGTTCTTC.

This clonotype was found many times. An end of the junction differs from the germline gene, which may be a read error. The chain is built from TRBV7-2 and TRBJ2-1; maybe TRBD2 (6 bases). The CDR3 length is 13 residues. CDR1 SGHTA and CDR2 FQGNSA come from the germline V gene. The CDR3 nucleotides are TGTGCCAGCAGCTTAGTGCTTAGCGGTCACCAGGGATTC. Its translation is CASSLVLSGHQGF.

The J gene is TRBJ2-3, the V gene TRBV27; D call uncertain. With 2 bases removed from V and 4 bases from J, the gap between germline ends came to 10 bases. CDR1 MNHEY and CDR2 SMNVEV come from the germline V gene (reference sequence). The CDR3 runs to 14 residues. The CDR3 region is CASSLISTPDTQYF. Written as DNA, the CDR3 is TGTGCCAGCAGTTTAATCTCAACGCCAGATACGCAGTATTTT.

The J gene is TRBJ2-3, the V gene TRBV5-6, with 8 bases aligning to TRBD2. V was pared by 0 bases and J by 2 bases, with 2 bases of the junction left unmatched. The germline V gene encodes CDR1 SGHDT and CDR2 YYEEEE. The CDR3 runs to 15 residues. The CDR3 spells CASSLVGRATDTQYF. CDR3 DNA sequence: TGTGCCAGCAGCTTGGTCGGGAGGGCCACAGATACGCAGTATTTT.

The chain employs TRBV4-1 and TRBJ2-1, with D maybe TRBD1 (6 bases). Germline loops: CDR1 MGHRA, CDR2 YSYEKL. V was clipped by 0 bases and J by 10 bases, with 13 bases between them. The CDR3 consists of 14 residues. The CDR3 loop reads CASSQDLSGQEQFF. CDR3 bases: TGCGCCAGCAGCCAAGATCTTTCCGGACAGGAGCAGTTCTTC.

This clonotype was counted many times. The rearrangement joins TRBV7-2 to TRBJ2-7; D call uncertain. Per the germline V gene, CDR1 is SGHTA and CDR2 is FQGNSA. V dropped 4 bases and J dropped 2 bases, with 12 bases sitting between them. This CDR3 is 14 amino acids long. The CDR3 DNA reads TGTGCCAGCAGCTCACCTATCTTTCCCTACGAGCAGTACTTC. This codes for CASSSPIFPYEQYF.

This clonotype appeared a single time. The chain recombines TRBV19 with TRBJ2-7; no clear D. Trimming cost V 4 bases and J 0 bases, with 7 bases left between them. Per germline, CDR1 LNHDA and CDR2 SQIVND (reference sequence). The CDR3 is 13 amino acids. The CDR3 nucleotides are TGTGCCAGTAGTACGCTCAACTCCTACGAGCAGTACTTC. Encoded protein: CASSTLNSYEQYF.

This clonotype showed up just a few times. This chain joins TRBV6-1 and TRBJ2-7, with unresolved D. Germline lookup yields CDR1 MNHNS and CDR2 SASEGT. Trimming cost V 2 bases and J 5 bases, with 10 bases left between them. The CDR3 is 13 amino acids. This CDR3 reads CASSETPIHEQYF. The CDR3 DNA sequence: TGTGCCAGCAGTGAAACTCCTATCCACGAGCAGTACTTC.

This clonotype came up many times. This chain joins TRBV28 and TRBJ2-7; 8 nucleotides agree with TRBD1. CDR1 and CDR2 (germline): MDHEN, SYDVKM. V was pared by 1 base and J by 2 bases, with 16 bases of the junction left unmatched. This CDR3 is built from 19 residues. CDR3 DNA: TGTGCCAGCAGTTTATCCACGACAGGCCAGGGGGCCGACCCCTACGAGCAGTACTTC. This codes for CASSLSTTGQGADPYEQYF.

This chain uses TRBV11-3 with TRBJ2-3; possibly TRBD1 for D (6 bases). From germline, CDR1 is SGHNT and CDR2 YENEEA. The CDR3 length is 13 residues. The ends were cut back, 5 bases at V and 4 bases at J, with 10 bases in the middle. The CDR3 DNA sequence: TGTGCCAGCAGCGACCGACAGGCAGATACGCAGTATTTT. Translating it yields CASSDRQADTQYF.

This clonotype was seen at least ten times. The chain has TRBV27 and TRBJ1-1; TRBD1 might be the D (5 bases). V was pared by 7 bases and J by 1 base, with 19 bases between. The CDR3 totals 16 residues. Germline V gene sequence: CDR1 MNHEY, CDR2 SMNVEV (reference sequence). CDR3 bases: TGTGCCAGCATCCGTAATAATGCAGGGCGGAACACTGAAGCTTTCTTT. Translated, it gives CASIRNNAGRNTEAFF.

This clonotype has a handful of counts. The gene calls are TRBV30 and TRBJ1-6; D gene unclear. CDR3 size: 13 residues. Germline assignment: CDR1 GTSNPN and CDR2 SVGIG (reference sequence). The germline V and J ends were trimmed by 0 bases and 10 bases, with 10 bases remaining between them. The DNA for the CDR3 is TGTGCCTGGAGTGTCTGGGGAGAGTCACCCCTCCACTTT. Translation: CAWSVWGESPLHF.

The CDR3 DNA is TGTGCCAGCAGTTACACGCAGGGGGGTGAAGCTTTCTTT. Translated, it gives CASSYTQGGEAFF. This sequence joins TRBV6-5 and TRBJ1-1, with 7 bases that match TRBD1. Germline trimming cut 2 bases from V and 7 bases from J; bases unmatched to any gene: 4. The CDR3 totals 13 residues. Germline-derived CDR1 and CDR2 are MNHEY and SVGAGI.

This clonotype was observed many times. The CDR3 DNA reads TGTGCCAGCAGCTTTGGCCCTCTACAAGCGAATGAGCAGTTCTTC. Its translation: CASSFGPLQANEQFF. The rearrangement uses TRBV11-2 and TRBJ2-1; D gene uncertain. V shed 3 bases and J shed 7 bases, with 16 bases lying between them. Germline V gives CDR1 SGHAT, CDR2 FQNNGV. The CDR3 covers 15 residues.

About this clonotype itself: A single base separates this from a much larger clone, so it may be a read error. The chain joins TRBV12-3 or TRBV12-4 to TRBJ2-7, with no clear D. This CDR3 is 13 amino acids long. In DNA form, the CDR3 reads TGTCCCAGCAGCCCCACCGGCTACTACGAGCAGTACTTC. Protein sequence: CPSSPTGYYEQYF.

There are a few counts of this clonotype. One end of the junction does not line up with germline, which may come from a read error. J is TRBJ2-7 and V is TRBV4-1; D unclear. Germline V lookup: CDR1 MGHRA, CDR2 YSYEKL. The CDR3 is made up of 17 amino acids. The CDR3 here is CASSQVDLATSSYEQYF. CDR3 in DNA: TGTGCCAGCAGCCAAGTAGATTTGGCAACAAGCTCCTACGAGCAGTACTTC.

Turning to this clonotype: Being one base from a much bigger clone, this may be a read error. The chain recombines TRBV4-3 with TRBJ2-1, with 7 nucleotides matching TRBD1. The J call is in doubt because the DNA end fits TRBJ2-7 better. This CDR3 has 17 residues. Germline V gives CDR1 LGHNA, CDR2 YSLEER. CDR3 DNA: TGCGCCAGCAGCCAGGAAGGACAGGCTAGCTCCTACAATGAGCAGTACTTC. Protein product: CASSQEGQASSYNEQYF.

The table lists this clonotype with a few counts. The J gene is TRBJ1-4, the V gene TRBV7-1; D is uncertain. TRBV7-1 falls under the ORF class, with uncertain function. Trimming removed 5 bases at V and 7 bases at J, with 17 bases between. The CDR3 consists of 15 residues. CDR3 DNA: TGTGCCAGCAGCGTCCCGTCTCCTTTTGGTGAAAAACTGTTTTTT. It encodes CASSVPSPFGEKLFF.

For this clonotype: The junction departs from the called germline gene at one end, perhaps through a read error. The chain has TRBV6-6 and TRBJ2-1, with TRBD2 identical over 8 bases. CDR1 is MNHNY and CDR2 is SVGAGI in the germline V gene (reference sequence). The CDR3 has 20 amino acids. This chain's CDR3 is CASSYDGRAGVPSSYNQQFF. The DNA of the CDR3 is TGTGCCAGCAGTTACGACGGGAGAGCGGGAGTCCCGAGCTCCTACAATCAGCAGTTCTTC.